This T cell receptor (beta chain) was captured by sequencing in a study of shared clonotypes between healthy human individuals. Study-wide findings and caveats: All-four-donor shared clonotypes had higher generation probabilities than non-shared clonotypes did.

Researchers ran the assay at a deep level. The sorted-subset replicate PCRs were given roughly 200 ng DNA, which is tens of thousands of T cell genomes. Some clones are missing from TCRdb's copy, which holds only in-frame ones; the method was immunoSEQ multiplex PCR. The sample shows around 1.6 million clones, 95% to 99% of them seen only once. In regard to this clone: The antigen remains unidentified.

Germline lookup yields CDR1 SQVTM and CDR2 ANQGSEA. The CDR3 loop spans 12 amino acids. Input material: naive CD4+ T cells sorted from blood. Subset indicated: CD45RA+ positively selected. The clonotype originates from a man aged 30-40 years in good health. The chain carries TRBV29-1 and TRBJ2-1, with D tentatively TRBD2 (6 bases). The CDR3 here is CTLSGNNNEQFF. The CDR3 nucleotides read TGCACCCTTAGCGGTAATAACAATGAGCAGTTCTTC.